This is a list of T cell receptor beta chains from one sample in a study of T cell changes during pregnancy in multiple sclerosis. The repertoire was sequenced with immunoSEQ multiplex PCR; TCRdb's copy has only in-frame clones and lacks some. The data hold approximately 85,000 clones, with roughly 90% observed a single time. The sequenced sample was peripheral blood, obtained in the first trimester of pregnancy. These receptors were taken from a female donor with multiple sclerosis, enrolled in a pregnancy study. Both conserved end residues are part of each CDR3. The order of the fields is CDR3 protein, CDR3 DNA, J gene, V gene, D gene, clone size. The D gene is left open where the match is weak. Some rows have no size entry. The others give once, few or many, or a class for an expanded clone.

CDR3: CASSDSAGGADTQYF
DNA: TGTGCCAGCAGTGACTCCGCAGGGGGCGCAGATACGCAGTATTTT
J: TRBJ2-3
V: TRBV6-4
D: TRBD1
size: NA

CDR3: CASSLGSRGIPEAFF
DNA: TGCGCCAGCAGCTTGGGCTCCAGGGGAATTCCTGAAGCTTTCTTT
J: TRBJ1-1
V: TRBV5-1
D: NA
size: NA

CDR3: CASSQGGQGNGELFF
DNA: TGTGCCAGCAGCCAGGGGGGACAGGGAAACGGGGAGCTGTTTTTT
J: TRBJ2-2
V: TRBV7-6
D: TRBD1
size: few

CDR3: CSVLQGPEQYF
DNA: TGCAGCGTGTTACAGGGCCCCGAGCAGTACTTC
J: TRBJ2-7
V: TRBV29-1
D: NA
size: NA

CDR3: CASSDPGLNNQPQHF
DNA: TGTGCCAGCAGTGACCCAGGGTTGAACAATCAGCCCCAGCATTTT
J: TRBJ1-5
V: TRBV2
D: NA
size: NA

CDR3: CASSEAENTEAFF
DNA: TGTGCCAGCAGTGAGGCGGAGAACACTGAAGCTTTCTTT
J: TRBJ1-1
V: TRBV6-4
D: NA
size: NA

CDR3: CASSTQGVGGYTF
DNA: TGTGCCAGCAGTACTCAGGGCGTTGGGGGCTACACCTTC
J: TRBJ1-2
V: TRBV6-5
D: NA
size: NA

CDR3: CASSPLDNYNSPLHF
DNA: TGTGCCAGCTCACCACTAGACAATTATAATTCACCCCTCCACTTT
J: TRBJ1-6
V: TRBV18
D: NA
size: NA

CDR3: CASSNPGLARYNEQFF
DNA: TGCGCCAGCAGCAACCCGGGACTAGCGCGTTACAATGAGCAGTTCTTC
J: TRBJ2-1
V: TRBV5-1
D: TRBD2
size: NA

CDR3: CAWTKSGSNRPQHF
DNA: TGTGCCTGGACCAAGAGCGGTAGCAATCGGCCCCAGCATTTT
J: TRBJ1-5
V: TRBV30
D: NA
size: NA

CDR3: CASSPVTGMNTEAFF
DNA: TGTGCCAGCAGCCCCGTGACAGGCATGAACACTGAAGCTTTCTTT
J: TRBJ1-1
V: TRBV5-6
D: NA
size: NA

CDR3: CASSLATGTSNEQFF
DNA: TGTGCCAGCAGCCTGGCGACAGGGACCAGCAATGAGCAGTTCTTC
J: TRBJ2-1
V: TRBV5-4
D: TRBD1
size: NA

CDR3: CATSRDVRDYEQYF
DNA: TGTGCCACCAGCAGAGACGTCAGGGACTACGAGCAGTACTTC
J: TRBJ2-7
V: TRBV15
D: NA
size: NA

CDR3: CASSITGGGETQYF
DNA: TGTGCCAGTAGTATTACAGGGGGTGGTGAGACCCAGTACTTC
J: TRBJ2-5
V: TRBV19
D: TRBD1
size: NA

CDR3: CASSTGTGGANTEAFF
DNA: TGCGCCAGCAGCACCGGGACAGGGGGTGCGAACACTGAAGCTTTCTTT
J: TRBJ1-1
V: TRBV4-3
D: TRBD1
size: NA

CDR3: CAWSAKRTETHSPLHF
DNA: TGTGCCTGGAGTGCCAAAAGGACTGAGACCCATTCACCCCTCCACTTT
J: TRBJ1-6
V: TRBV30
D: NA
size: NA

CDR3: CASTRIAGLDEQYF
DNA: TGTGCCAGCACCCGTATCGCGGGGTTGGACGAGCAGTACTTC
J: TRBJ2-7
V: TRBV6-6
D: NA
size: NA

CDR3: CATDRGYEKLFF
DNA: TGTGCCACCGACAGGGGATATGAAAAACTGTTTTTT
J: TRBJ1-4
V: TRBV6-6
D: TRBD1
size: many